These 2 T cell receptor beta chains originate from one sample sequenced in a study of early T cells in non-severe SARS-CoV-2 infection. TCRdb fed the 5' RACE reads into MiXCR, producing one record per CDR3 protein. In the table there are tens of thousands of distinct CDR3 sequences, less than 15% of which are singletons. Source material: whole blood. These receptor sequences come from an adult who was a healthcare worker with PCR-confirmed SARS-CoV-2 infection or an uninfected control (not recorded which).

This clonotype was recorded a few times. The V and J genes are TRBV3-1 and TRBJ1-1; D is unclear. Germline-derived CDR1 and CDR2 are LGHDT and YNNKEL (reference sequence). Between the trimmed V and J ends, which lost 4 bases and 1 base, there was a span of 7 bases. This CDR3 comprises 13 residues. The CDR3 DNA reads as TGTGCCAGCAGCCTAGAGAGGAACACTGAAGCTTTCTTT. Residues: CASSLERNTEAFF.

V gene TRBV3-1 combines with J gene TRBJ2-5, with 11 bases fitting TRBD1. Looked up from germline, CDR1 is LGHDT and CDR2 is YNNKEL (reference sequence). This CDR3 has 16 residues. V was clipped by 4 bases and J by 4 bases; unmatched bases: 8. As DNA, the CDR3 is TGTGCCAGCAGCCGAACCGGACAGGGGGCGCGAGAGACCCAGTACTTC. Translating it yields CASSRTGQGARETQYF.